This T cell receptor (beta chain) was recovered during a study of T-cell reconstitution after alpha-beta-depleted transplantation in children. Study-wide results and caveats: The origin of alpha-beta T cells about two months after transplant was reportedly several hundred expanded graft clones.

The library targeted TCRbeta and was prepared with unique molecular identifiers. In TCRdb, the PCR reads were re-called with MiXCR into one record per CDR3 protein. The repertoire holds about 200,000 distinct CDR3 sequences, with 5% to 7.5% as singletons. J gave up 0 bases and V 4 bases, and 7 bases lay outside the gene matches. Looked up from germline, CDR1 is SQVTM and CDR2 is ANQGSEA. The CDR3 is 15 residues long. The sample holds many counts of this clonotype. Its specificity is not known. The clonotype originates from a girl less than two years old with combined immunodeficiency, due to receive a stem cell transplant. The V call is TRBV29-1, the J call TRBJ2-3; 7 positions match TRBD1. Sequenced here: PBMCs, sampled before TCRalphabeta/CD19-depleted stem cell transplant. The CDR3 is CSVVPWGQSTDTQYF. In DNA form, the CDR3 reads TGCAGCGTTGTGCCTTGGGGACAGAGCACAGATACGCAGTATTTT.